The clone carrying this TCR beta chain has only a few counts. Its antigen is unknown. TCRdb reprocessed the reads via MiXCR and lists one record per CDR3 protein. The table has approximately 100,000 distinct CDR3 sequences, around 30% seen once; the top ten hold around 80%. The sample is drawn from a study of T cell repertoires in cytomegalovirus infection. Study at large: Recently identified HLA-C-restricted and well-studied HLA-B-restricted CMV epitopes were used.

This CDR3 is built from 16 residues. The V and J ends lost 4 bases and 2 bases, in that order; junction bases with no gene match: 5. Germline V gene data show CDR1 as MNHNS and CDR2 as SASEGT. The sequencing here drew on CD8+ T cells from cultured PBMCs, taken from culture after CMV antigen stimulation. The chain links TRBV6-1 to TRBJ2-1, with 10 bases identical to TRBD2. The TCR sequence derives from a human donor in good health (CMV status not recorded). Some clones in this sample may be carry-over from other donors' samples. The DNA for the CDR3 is TGTGCCAGCAGTGTCACACTAGCGGGGACCTACAATGAGCAGTTCTTC. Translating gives CASSVTLAGTYNEQFF.